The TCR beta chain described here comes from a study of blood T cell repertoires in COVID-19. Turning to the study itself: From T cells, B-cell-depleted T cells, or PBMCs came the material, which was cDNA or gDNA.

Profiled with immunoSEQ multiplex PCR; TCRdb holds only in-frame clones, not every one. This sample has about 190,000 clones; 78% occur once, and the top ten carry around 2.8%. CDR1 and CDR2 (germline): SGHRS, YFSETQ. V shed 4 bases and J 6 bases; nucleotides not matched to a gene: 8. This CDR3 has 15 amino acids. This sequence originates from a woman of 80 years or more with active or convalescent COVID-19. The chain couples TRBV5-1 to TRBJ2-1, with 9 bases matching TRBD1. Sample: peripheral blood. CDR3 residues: CASSTGQGPFNEQFF. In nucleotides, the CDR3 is TGCGCCAGCAGCACGGGACAGGGACCCTTCAATGAGCAGTTCTTC.